This T cell receptor beta chain was sequenced during a study of blood T cell repertoires in COVID-19. Overall study context: Acute and convalescent COVID-19 specimens originated in the United States, Italy and Spain. From T cells, B-cell-depleted T cells, or PBMCs came the material, which was cDNA or gDNA.

Per the original data handling: Amplification of reference gene primers was used by the study to estimate nucleated cell counts. The assay was immunoSEQ multiplex PCR, and TCRdb's table has in-frame clones only and misses some. V and J calls and clone size are those listed in that table; D and trimming were worked out from the DNA. Of some 270,000 clones listed, 65% to 85% are singletons. The germline V gene has CDR1 SEHNR and CDR2 FQNEAQ (reference sequence). The CDR3 has 15 amino acids. V was shortened by 1 base and J by 7 bases, with 13 bases between the two germline ends. The J gene is TRBJ1-4, the V gene TRBV7-9; a weak D match, TRBD1 (6 bases). The receptor was isolated from a person aged 65 to 85 with COVID-19, enrolled during active disease. The source material was peripheral blood. The CDR3 bases are TGTGCCAGCAGCTTAGAAGCCAGGGGAATTGAAAAACTGTTTTTT. Amino acid sequence: CASSLEARGIEKLFF.